The 10 T cell receptor beta chains below all came from one sample that was sequenced in a study of T-cell memory formation after mild COVID-19. Using its own MiXCR run on the 5' RACE reads, TCRdb lists one record per CDR3 protein. This table holds about 400,000 distinct CDR3 sequences, over 15% found once. Input material: PBMCs or a T cell subset sorted from them (not recorded which). These receptors were obtained from a man aged 18 to 30 who had mild COVID-19 (a few samples of this study predate the infection). Cell type and time point are not known.

The J gene is TRBJ1-2, the V gene TRBV6-5, with 7 bases fitting TRBD1. Unmatched junction bases numbered 7, after V lost 8 bases and J lost 4 bases. The CDR3 is 13 residues long. The germline gives CDR1 MNHEY, CDR2 SVGAGI. The CDR3 DNA is TGTGCCAGCCGAGGGACAGACGTCTATGGCTACACCTTC. It codes for CASRGTDVYGYTF.

The V and J genes are TRBV7-2 and TRBJ2-7; TRBD1 matches at 11 bases. V lost 3 bases to trimming and J lost 6 bases; unmatched junction nucleotides: 4. The germline gives CDR1 SGHTA, CDR2 FQGNSA. The CDR3 runs 14 residues. CDR3 loop: CASSLDRGPAEQYF. The CDR3 bases are TGTGCCAGCAGCTTGGACAGGGGGCCTGCCGAGCAGTACTTC. Supplemented by reference TRBV7-2 and TRBJ2-7, the full variable domain reads GAGVSQSPSNKVTEKGKDVELRCDPISGHTALYWYRQSLGQGLEFLIYFQGNSAPDKSGLPSDRFSAERTGGSVSTLTIQRTQQEDSAVYLCASSLDRGPAEQYFGPGTRLTVT.

This clonotype showed up many times. The chain uses TRBV6-1 and TRBJ2-5, with D perhaps given as TRBD1 or TRBD2 (6 bases each). The CDR3 runs 16 residues. V was shortened by 3 bases and J by 2 bases, with 16 bases between the two germline ends. Germline assignment: CDR1 MNHNS and CDR2 SASEGT. CDR3: CASSDPGQGRQETQYF. For the CDR3, the DNA is TGTGCCAGCAGTGATCCGGGGCAGGGGAGGCAAGAGACCCAGTACTTC.

The rearrangement uses TRBV7-2 and TRBJ1-6, with a possible D match to TRBD1 (5 bases). The V gene's germline CDR1 is SGHTA and CDR2 FQGNSA. CDR3 length: 15 residues. Trimming shortened V by 2 bases and J by 8 bases, and 13 bases separated the two germline ends. CDR3 region: CASSLIIGGDSPLHF. The CDR3 DNA sequence: TGTGCCAGCAGCTTAATAATCGGGGGGGATTCACCCCTCCACTTT.

The J gene is TRBJ2-1, the V gene TRBV28; TRBD2 is a possible D gene (5 bases). Germline V gene lookup returns CDR1 MDHEN and CDR2 SYDVKM. This CDR3 comprises 10 residues. V was trimmed by 6 bases and J by 13 bases, leaving 10 bases between them. The CDR3 coding sequence is TGTGCCAGCAGCGGGAAGCGTCAGTTCTTC. Translated, it gives CASSGKRQFF.

As concerns this clonotype: The junction differs from germline at one of its ends, possibly a read error. The rearrangement joins TRBV5-1 to TRBJ2-5; 7 positions agree with TRBD1. Germline CDR1 and CDR2: SGHRS and YFSETQ. The CDR3 has 14 amino acids. CDR3 amino acids: CDSSLEQSGGTQYF. Written as DNA, the CDR3 is TGCGACAGCAGCTTGGAGCAGTCAGGGGGGACCCAGTACTTC.

This clonotype was observed a handful of times. This chain connects TRBV10-3 to TRBJ1-4, with D hard to call. The CDR3 has 15 amino acids. The V end was cut by 11 bases, the J end by 0 bases, with 16 bases between. Germline V lookup: CDR1 ENHRY, CDR2 SYGVKD. CDR3 region: CASGRAAATNEKLFF. As DNA, the CDR3 is TGTGCCTCCGGACGGGCAGCTGCAACTAATGAAAAACTGTTTTTT.

This chain joins TRBV4-3 and TRBJ1-4, with D unclear. The germline V gene has CDR1 LGHNA and CDR2 YSLEER. The CDR3 covers 15 residues. V dropped 2 bases and J dropped 3 bases, with 10 bases sitting between them. Here the CDR3 reads CASSQLGLANEKLFF. CDR3 DNA: TGCGCCAGCAGCCAACTTGGGCTGGCTAATGAAAAACTGTTTTTT.

V gene TRBV14 combines with J gene TRBJ1-5; D call uncertain. The CDR3 runs to 12 residues. The V end lost 3 bases, the J end lost 3 bases, and 3 bases lay between the germline ends. Germline-derived CDR1 and CDR2 are SGHDN and FVKESK. CDR3 nucleotide sequence: TGTGCCAGCAGCCAGACCAATCAGCCCCAGCATTTT. Translation gives CASSQTNQPQHF.

The DNA for the CDR3 is TGTGCCAGCAGCAGACAGGGGAACACAGATACGCAGTATTTT. The encoded protein is CASSRQGNTDTQYF. The chain links TRBV7-2 to TRBJ2-3, with 8 bases matching TRBD1. CDR3 length: 14 residues. Looked up from germline, CDR1 is SGHTA and CDR2 is FQGNSA. V shed 5 bases and J 2 bases; nucleotides not matched to a gene: 3.